This T cell receptor beta chain is from a study of T cells in tumors after PD-1 blockade. Study in general: Patients had no prior checkpoint blockade, systemic immunosuppressants, or anti-cancer therapy within 4 weeks. Patients received pembrolizumab 200 mg every 3 weeks or cemiplimab 350 mg every 2 weeks. During anti-PD-1 treatment, some patients continued daily vismodegib 150 mg.

Whole-study findings and limits: Blood contained roughly 43% of the tumor's TCR clonotypes.

TCRdb's copy holds only in-frame clones and misses some; the assay was immunoSEQ multiplex PCR. The sample lists about 20,000 clones; around 80% were seen once. As regards this clone: Its antigen remains unidentified.

The CDR3 covers 14 residues. Per the germline V gene, CDR1 is KGHSH and CDR2 is LQKENI. V lost 8 bases and J lost 0, with 10 bases in between. This clonotype was sampled from a human donor with basal cell carcinoma. The chain joins TRBV18 to TRBJ2-2, with a weak D call TRBD2 (5 bases). The sequencing here drew on PBMCs, taken before anti-PD-1 treatment. This chain's CDR3 is CASGPGTNTGELFF. In DNA form, the CDR3 reads TGTGCCAGCGGCCCGGGAACGAACACCGGGGAGCTGTTTTTT.